The 8 T cell receptor beta chains listed next were all sequenced from one sample in a study of somatic mutations in cytotoxic T cells in rheumatoid arthritis. Clones were read by immunoSEQ multiplex PCR, and TCRdb kept only the in-frame ones, dropping some. The sample consists of roughly 10,000 clones, around 74% of them appearing once. The sample comprised CD8+ T cells sorted from blood. All receptors come from a man in his fifties or sixties in good health.

V is TRBV4-1 and J is TRBJ1-5; D unclear. Per germline, CDR1 MGHRA and CDR2 YSYEKL. The CDR3 sequence is 16 residues long. Trimming removed 0 bases at V and 1 base at J, with 10 bases between. CDR3 nucleotide sequence: TGCGCCAGCAGCCAAGAGTACTCCTTAAGCAATCAGCCCCAGCATTTT. The encoded protein is CASSQEYSLSNQPQHF.

In regard to this clone: The germline gene is not matched at one end of the junction; a read error may be the cause. The chain employs TRBV5-3 and TRBJ1-1; D remains unclear. TRBV5-3 is an open reading frame, and its role is uncertain. This CDR3 region has 15 residues. CDR3 residues: CASSFLGRWRTEAFF. The CDR3 coding sequence is TGTGCCAGCAGCTTTTTAGGTCGTTGGAGGACTGAAGCTTTCTTT.

The V gene is TRBV9, the J gene TRBJ2-5; 10 bases are shared with TRBD2. With V trimmed by 1 base and J by 5 bases, 5 bases remained unmatched. This CDR3 is built from 15 residues. Germline CDR1 is SGDLS and CDR2 is YYNGEE. In nucleotides, the CDR3 is TGTGCCAGCAGCGTAAGCGGGGGGGCGGGGGAGACCCAGTACTTC. Residues: CASSVSGGAGETQYF.

This chain uses TRBV11-2 with TRBJ2-2; D is unresolved. Between the trimmed V and J ends, which lost 4 bases and 3 bases, there was a span of 3 bases. The CDR3 covers 12 residues. Germline CDR1 SGHAT, CDR2 FQNNGV. CDR3: CASSSYTGELFF. The CDR3 DNA is TGTGCCAGCAGCTCATACACCGGGGAGCTGTTTTTT.

The CDR3 sequence is CASSLASGADTQYF. CDR3 in DNA: TGTGCCAGCAGCTTAGCTAGCGGAGCAGATACGCAGTATTTT. The V and J genes are TRBV11-2 and TRBJ2-3; 7 nucleotides match TRBD2. Trimming cost V 1 base and J 4 bases; bases outside gene matches: 2. The germline V gene has CDR1 SGHAT and CDR2 FQNNGV. The CDR3 length is 14 residues.

The chain has TRBV28 and TRBJ2-7; tentative D call: TRBD1 (6 bases). V lost 5 bases and J 0 bases, leaving 11 bases between the germline ends. Germline V gene lookup returns CDR1 MDHEN and CDR2 SYDVKM. The CDR3 extends over 14 amino acids. The CDR3 DNA follows: TGTGCCAGCAGTAGGACGGACAGCTCCTACGAGCAGTACTTC. As protein: CASSRTDSSYEQYF.

V is TRBV27 and J is TRBJ2-7; D gene ambiguous. V dropped 1 base and J dropped 5 bases, with 6 bases sitting between them. CDR3 length: 12 residues. Germline CDR1 reads MNHEY; CDR2 reads SMNVEV (reference sequence). The CDR3 sequence: CASSLLGNEQYF. CDR3 bases: TGTGCCAGCAGTTTATTGGGCAACGAGCAGTACTTC.

The V and J genes are TRBV6-1 and TRBJ2-3; D remains ambiguous. Trimming removed 3 bases from V and 3 bases from J, with 13 bases in between. CDR3 length: 15 amino acids. CDR1 is MNHNS and CDR2 is SASEGT in the germline V gene. The CDR3 loop is CASSDRVTQTDTQYF. DNA of the CDR3: TGTGCCAGCAGTGATCGGGTCACGCAGACAGATACGCAGTATTTT.